This is a list of T cell receptor beta chains from one sample in a study of control samples from healthy donors and cancer patients. Clones were sequenced by immunoSEQ multiplex PCR, and TCRdb holds only the in-frame ones, with some missing. The table includes over 100,000 clones, nearly 90% detected once. Sequencing was done on a sample of blood. Receptors were obtained from a man in his fifties in good health. The CDR3 runs from the conserved cysteine through the conserved F or W. The D gene is left open where the match is weak. Only part of the rows carry a size: once, few, many, or a class if the clone is expanded.

CDR3aa: CASNPGPGLEEQYF
CDR3nt: TGCGCCAGCAACCCGGGCCCCGGGTTGGAAGAGCAGTACTTC
abundance: .
d_gene: .
v_gene: TRBV10-2
j_gene: TRBJ2-7

CDR3aa: CASSQEGGGYTF
CDR3nt: TGTGCCAGCAGCCAAGAGGGCGGTGGCTACACCTTC
abundance: .
d_gene: .
v_gene: TRBV14
j_gene: TRBJ1-2

CDR3aa: CASSVDAGGPLYEQYF
CDR3nt: TGTGCCAGCAGCGTAGATGCGGGGGGCCCCCTCTACGAGCAGTACTTC
abundance: .
d_gene: TRBD2
v_gene: TRBV9
j_gene: TRBJ2-7

CDR3aa: CASRTRGGHQETQYF
CDR3nt: TGTGCCAGCAGAACTAGAGGGGGTCATCAAGAGACCCAGTACTTC
abundance: .
d_gene: .
v_gene: TRBV6-5
j_gene: TRBJ2-5

CDR3aa: CASGSGPGSGANVLTF
CDR3nt: TGTGCCAGTGGCTCGGGCCCAGGCTCTGGGGCCAACGTCCTGACTTTC
abundance: .
d_gene: .
v_gene: TRBV7-3
j_gene: TRBJ2-6

CDR3aa: CACRLTGTYNSPLHF
CDR3nt: TGTGCCTGCCGCCTTACCGGGACCTATAATTCACCCCTCCACTTT
abundance: .
d_gene: .
v_gene: TRBV27
j_gene: TRBJ1-6

CDR3aa: CASSQDPHMNTEAFF
CDR3nt: TGCGCCAGCAGCCAAGACCCCCATATGAACACTGAAGCTTTCTTT
abundance: .
d_gene: .
v_gene: TRBV4-1
j_gene: TRBJ1-1

CDR3aa: CASSYSLGGRGELFF
CDR3nt: TGTGCCAGCAGTTACTCTTTGGGGGGGAGAGGGGAGCTGTTTTTT
abundance: .
d_gene: TRBD2
v_gene: TRBV6-5
j_gene: TRBJ2-2

CDR3aa: CASSLYSGATDTQYF
CDR3nt: TGTGCCAGCAGCTTATATAGCGGGGCCACAGATACGCAGTATTTT
abundance: .
d_gene: TRBD2
v_gene: TRBV4-2
j_gene: TRBJ2-3

CDR3aa: CASSYSAARRDYTF
CDR3nt: TGTGCCAGCAGTTACTCTGCCGCGAGGAGAGACTACACCTTC
abundance: .
d_gene: .
v_gene: TRBV6-5
j_gene: TRBJ1-2

CDR3aa: CASSPAGQPGNTIYF
CDR3nt: TGTGCCAGCAGCCCCGCAGGACAGCCTGGAAACACCATATATTTT
abundance: .
d_gene: .
v_gene: TRBV3-1/TRBV3-2
j_gene: TRBJ1-3

CDR3aa: CASSRASNSPLHF
CDR3nt: TGTGCCAGCAGCCGGGCCTCAAATTCACCCCTCCACTTT
abundance: few
d_gene: .
v_gene: TRBV7-8
j_gene: TRBJ1-6

CDR3aa: CASTKGTNEKLFF
CDR3nt: TGTGCCAGCACAAAAGGAACTAATGAAAAACTGTTTTTT
abundance: once
d_gene: .
v_gene: TRBV27
j_gene: TRBJ1-4

CDR3aa: CASSPVINYGYTF
CDR3nt: TGTGCCAGCAGCCCCGTGATTAACTATGGCTACACCTTC
abundance: .
d_gene: .
v_gene: TRBV3-1/TRBV3-2
j_gene: TRBJ1-2

CDR3aa: CASSRNYRGLYEQYF
CDR3nt: TGTGCCAGCAGCCGCAACTACAGGGGGCTCTACGAGCAGTACTTC
abundance: once
d_gene: TRBD1
v_gene: TRBV6-5
j_gene: TRBJ2-7

CDR3aa: CASSDPNANEQFF
CDR3nt: TGTGCCAGCAGTGATCCAAACGCCAATGAGCAGTTCTTC
abundance: .
d_gene: .
v_gene: TRBV25-1
j_gene: TRBJ2-1

CDR3aa: CASSHQRGGRETQYF
CDR3nt: TGTGCCAGCAGCCATCAGCGGGGGGGTAGGGAGACCCAGTACTTC
abundance: .
d_gene: TRBD2
v_gene: TRBV3-1/TRBV3-2
j_gene: TRBJ2-5

CDR3aa: CASSPSRLAGAGELFF
CDR3nt: TGTGCCAGCAGCCCAAGCAGACTAGCGGGTGCCGGGGAGCTGTTTTTT
abundance: .
d_gene: TRBD2
v_gene: TRBV9
j_gene: TRBJ2-2

CDR3aa: CASSLLGGINNEQFF
CDR3nt: TGTGCCAGCAGCCTTCTAGGAGGCATAAACAATGAGCAGTTCTTC
abundance: .
d_gene: .
v_gene: TRBV7-6
j_gene: TRBJ2-1

CDR3aa: CASRLVRHPHEQYF
CDR3nt: TGTGCAAGTCGCTTAGTCCGACATCCTCACGAGCAGTACTTC
abundance: few
d_gene: .
v_gene: TRBV12-2
j_gene: TRBJ2-7

CDR3aa: CASSWDSNQPQHF
CDR3nt: TGTGCCAGCAGTTGGGACAGCAATCAGCCCCAGCATTTT
abundance: once
d_gene: .
v_gene: TRBV6-5
j_gene: TRBJ1-5

CDR3aa: CASSLQGSYGYTF
CDR3nt: TGTGCCAGCAGCCTCCAGGGAAGTTATGGCTACACCTTC
abundance: .
d_gene: .
v_gene: TRBV13
j_gene: TRBJ1-2

CDR3aa: CASREFPMNTEAFF
CDR3nt: TGCGCCAGCAGAGAGTTCCCGATGAACACTGAAGCTTTCTTT
abundance: .
d_gene: .
v_gene: TRBV5-1
j_gene: TRBJ1-1

CDR3aa: CASSLDRRSNYGYTF
CDR3nt: TGTGCCAGCAGTCTGGACAGGAGATCTAACTATGGCTACACCTTC
abundance: few
d_gene: TRBD1
v_gene: TRBV2
j_gene: TRBJ1-2

CDR3aa: CASSVAQGESPLHF
CDR3nt: TGTGCCAGCAGCGTAGCGCAGGGGGAATCACCCCTCCACTTT
abundance: .
d_gene: TRBD1
v_gene: TRBV9
j_gene: TRBJ1-6

CDR3aa: CASSRPASGGGVSPDTQYF
CDR3nt: TGTGCCAGCAGTCGACCGGCTAGCGGGGGGGGTGTCTCCCCAGATACGCAGTATTTT
abundance: .
d_gene: TRBD2
v_gene: TRBV28
j_gene: TRBJ2-3

CDR3aa: CASSPPRGAGGRTDTQYF
CDR3nt: TGTGCCAGCAGTCCCCCGAGGGGAGCGGGGGGGAGGACAGATACGCAGTATTTT
abundance: .
d_gene: TRBD2
v_gene: TRBV28
j_gene: TRBJ2-3